Described below is a single T cell receptor (beta chain) sequence and its context. What it binds is unknown. Germline-derived CDR1 and CDR2 are MNHNY and SVGAGI (reference sequence). The V gene end was trimmed by 2 bases and the J gene end by 7 bases; junction bases not matched to a gene: 8. CDR3 size: 16 residues. The data were taken from a study of cytomegalovirus exposure and HLA in healthy donors. Notes on the study in general: In a later analysis, at a false discovery rate of 0.05, 15,000 to 20,000 TCR beta sequences were associated with HLA alleles. TCR beta V segments were, for the most part, productive about 87% or about 30% of the time in an earlier analysis.

The PCR was carried out with 60 Vbeta primers and 13 Jbeta primers. Authors' processing steps: It was a later analysis that counted tens of millions of unique TCR beta chains, of which some 9.9 million were shared. This table comes from immunoSEQ multiplex PCR, and its TCRdb copy is limited to in-frame clones, with some not included. The V and J calls and the clone size are those of that table, but D and trimming were determined from the DNA. The sample records roughly 80,000 clones, over 60% being singletons. Sequences were obtained from PBMCs. This chain connects TRBV6-6 to TRBJ1-6; 7 bases fit TRBD1. This receptor was identified in a male donor in good health and CMV-seropositive. The CDR3 spells CASSYPRQGANSPLHF. DNA for the CDR3: TGTGCCAGCAGTTACCCCCGACAGGGAGCCAATTCACCCCTCCACTTT.